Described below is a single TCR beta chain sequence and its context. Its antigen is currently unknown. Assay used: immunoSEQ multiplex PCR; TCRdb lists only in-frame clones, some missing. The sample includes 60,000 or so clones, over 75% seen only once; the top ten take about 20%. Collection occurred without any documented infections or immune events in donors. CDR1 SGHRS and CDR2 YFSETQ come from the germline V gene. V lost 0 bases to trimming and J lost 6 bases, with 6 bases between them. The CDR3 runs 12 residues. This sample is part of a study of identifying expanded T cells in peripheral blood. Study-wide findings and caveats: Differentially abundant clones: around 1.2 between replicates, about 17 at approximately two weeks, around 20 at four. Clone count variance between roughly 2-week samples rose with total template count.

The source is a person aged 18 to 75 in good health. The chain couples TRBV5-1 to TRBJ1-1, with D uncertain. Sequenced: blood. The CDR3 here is CASSLEGAEAFF. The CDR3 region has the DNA TGCGCCAGCAGCTTGGAGGGAGCTGAAGCTTTCTTT.